This passage covers 24 T cell receptor beta chains from one sample sequenced in a study of cytomegalovirus exposure and HLA in healthy donors. PCR amplification relied on 60 Vbeta primers (plus 13 Jbeta primers). The assay was immunoSEQ multiplex PCR, and TCRdb's table has in-frame clones only and misses some. The sample has about 200,000 clones; 82% are singletons. The sample consisted of PBMCs. The source is a woman in her 40s in good health and CMV-seronegative.

The V call is TRBV29-1, the J call TRBJ2-2; 11 bases are a match to TRBD1. The ends lost 0 bases at V and 3 bases at J; junction bases unmatched: 6. This CDR3 comprises 17 residues. CDR1 and CDR2 from the germline V gene are SQVTM and ANQGSEA. CDR3 sequence (DNA): TGCAGCGTTGAAGAGGGGACAGGGGGTTTAGACACCGGGGAGCTGTTTTTT. Amino acids: CSVEEGTGGLDTGELFF.

The chain combines TRBV7-2 with TRBJ2-1, with TRBD2 matching over 9 bases. CDR3 size: 15 residues. CDR1 SGHTA and CDR2 FQGNSA come from the germline V gene. The ends lost 8 bases at V and 5 bases at J; junction bases unmatched: 10. CDR3 in DNA: TGTGCCAGCCGTAGAGGGCGGGAGGGCGACAATGAGCAGTTCTTC. The encoded protein is CASRRGREGDNEQFF.

The table lists this clone with a count of one. V is TRBV7-9 and J is TRBJ2-7; 7 bases map to TRBD1. Germline V gene lookup returns CDR1 SEHNR and CDR2 FQNEAQ (reference sequence). The V and J ends lost 5 bases and 2 bases, in that order; junction bases with no gene match: 9. This CDR3 comprises 15 residues. The CDR3, as DNA: TGTGCCAGCAGCCCCACAGGGGCAGAAACCTACGAGCAGTACTTC. Encoded protein: CASSPTGAETYEQYF.

The rearrangement links TRBV29-1 to TRBJ2-7, with TRBD1 matching 9 bases. Looked up from germline, CDR1 is SQVTM and CDR2 is ANQGSEA. Trimming cost V 7 bases and J 3 bases; bases outside gene matches: 10. The CDR3 is 14 amino acids. In nucleotides, the CDR3 is TGCAGCGCCTGGGCCGGACAGGGGATCTACGAGCAGTACTTC. It yields the protein CSAWAGQGIYEQYF.

This clone was detected only once. This rearrangement joins TRBV27 to TRBJ2-7, with a tentative D call TRBD2 (6 bases). From germline, CDR1 is MNHEY and CDR2 SMNVEV (reference sequence). This CDR3 has 14 amino acids. V lost 5 bases to trimming and J lost 2 bases, with 13 bases between them. The DNA for the CDR3 is TGTGCCAGCAGTGGAGGGTTATCCCCCTACGAGCAGTACTTC. This sequence encodes CASSGGLSPYEQYF.

The chain employs TRBV14 and TRBJ2-7; possibly TRBD2 for D (6 bases). V lost 4 bases and J 5 bases, leaving 18 bases between the germline ends. Germline values: CDR1 SGHDN, CDR2 FVKESK. The length of the CDR3 is 15 residues. Here the CDR3 DNA reads TGTGCCAGCAGCCGCGGGACCCCCCACTCACACGAGCAGTACTTC. Translation gives CASSRGTPHSHEQYF.

This chain's CDR3 is CASSFPGVPKGNQPQHF. CDR3 sequence (DNA): TGTGCCAGCAGTTTCCCCGGGGTGCCCAAGGGCAATCAGCCCCAGCATTTT. The rearrangement joins TRBV28 to TRBJ1-5; no clear D. Germline CDR1 MDHEN, CDR2 SYDVKM. Deletions cut 3 bases from V and 2 bases from J, with 17 bases between. The length of the CDR3 is 17 residues.

As DNA, the CDR3 is TGTGCCAGCAGCTCCGAACTAGCGAGGATTTTCTTC. Protein product: CASSSELARIFF. The chain uses TRBV7-9 and TRBJ2-1; TRBD2 agrees at 7 bases. This CDR3 spans 12 amino acids. V lost 4 bases, J lost 16 bases, and 10 bases stayed unmatched. Germline V gene lookup returns CDR1 SEHNR and CDR2 FQNEAQ (reference sequence).

The gene calls are TRBV12-5 and TRBJ1-1; D is perhaps TRBD1 (6 bases). V lost 2 bases and J lost 3, with 10 bases in between. In germline, CDR1 is LGHNT, CDR2 FRNRAP. This CDR3 comprises 14 residues. CDR3 region: CASGLQQGYTEAFF. CDR3 nucleotides: TGTGCTAGTGGTTTGCAACAGGGTTACACTGAAGCTTTCTTT.

This chain uses TRBV25-1 with TRBJ2-4, with TRBD1 matching over 7 bases. The CDR3 has 12 amino acids. J gave up 6 bases and V 7 bases, and 3 bases lay outside the gene matches. Germline V lookup: CDR1 MGHDK, CDR2 SYGVNS. In nucleotides, the CDR3 is TGTGCCAGCACCCCAGGGGGAAACATTCAGTACTTC. Its protein is CASTPGGNIQYF.

The chain carries TRBV28 and TRBJ2-7; D perhaps matches TRBD1 (6 bases). V was shortened by 2 bases and J by 1 base, with 12 bases between the two germline ends. The CDR3 is 15 residues long. Germline CDR1 is MDHEN and CDR2 is SYDVKM. The CDR3 protein is CASSLGTTFSYEQYF. The DNA of the CDR3 is TGTGCCAGCAGTTTAGGGACAACCTTTTCCTACGAGCAGTACTTC.

DNA of the CDR3: TGTGCCAGCAGCTTAGGGAGGAGCAATCAGCCCCAGCATTTT. Amino acids: CASSLGRSNQPQHF. The chain employs TRBV13 and TRBJ1-5; D ambiguous. The CDR3 has 14 residues. Germline-derived CDR1 and CDR2 are PRHDT and FYEKMQ (reference sequence). Trimming removed 0 bases at V and 1 base at J, with 4 bases between.

This chain joins TRBV28 and TRBJ1-1, with 8 nucleotides matching TRBD1. V was clipped by 7 bases and J by 1 base; unmatched bases: 5. This CDR3 region has 14 residues. Looked up from germline, CDR1 is MDHEN and CDR2 is SYDVKM. In DNA, the CDR3 is TGTGCCAGCACCCGGGACAGGAGGAACACTGAAGCTTTCTTT. It translates to CASTRDRRNTEAFF. The entire variable domain, with the rest obtained from reference TRBV28 and TRBJ1-1, is as follows: DVKVTQSSRYLVKRTGEKVFLECVQDMDHENMFWYRQDPGLGLRLIYFSYDVKMKEKGDIPEGYSVSREKKERFSLILESASTNQTSMYLCASTRDRRNTEAFFGQGTRLTVV.

This clone was observed a handful of times. The chain links TRBV27 to TRBJ1-2, with 9 bases identical to TRBD1. J was trimmed by 5 bases and V by 6 bases; bases with no gene match: 7. The CDR3 is 14 residues long. Germline lookup yields CDR1 MNHEY and CDR2 SMNVEV (reference sequence). The CDR3 here is CASRPGQGSYGYTF. The CDR3 coding sequence is TGTGCCAGCAGACCGGGACAGGGATCTTATGGCTACACCTTC.

This chain links TRBV2 with TRBJ2-3; 8 positions agree with TRBD2. The CDR3 runs to 14 residues. CDR1 SNHLY and CDR2 FYNNEI come from the germline V gene. V was pared by 4 bases and J by 6 bases, with 6 bases of the junction left unmatched. In DNA form, the CDR3 reads TGTGCCAGCAGTGGAGCGGGAGCCAGGGATACGCAGTATTTT. This codes for CASSGAGARDTQYF. Full variable domain (rest looked up from reference TRBV2 and TRBJ2-3): EPEVTQTPSHQVTQMGQEVILRCVPISNHLYFYWYRQILGQKVEFLVSFYNNEISEKSEIFDDQFSVERPDGSNFTLKIRSTKLEDSAMYFCASSGAGARDTQYFGPGTRLTVL.

V usage is TRBV7-3 and J usage is TRBJ2-1, with 14 bases that match TRBD2. The CDR3 contains 15 residues. Unmatched junction bases numbered 4, after V lost 5 bases and J lost 7 bases. The germline V gene has CDR1 SGHTA and CDR2 FQGTGA. CDR3 in DNA: TGTGCCAGCAGCCTCGGACTAGCGGGAGGAAATGAGCAGTTCTTC. This translates into CASSLGLAGGNEQFF. Combining the CDR3 with reference TRBV7-3 and TRBJ2-1 gives the whole variable domain GAGVSQTPSNKVTEKGKYVELRCDPISGHTALYWYRQSLGQGPEFLIYFQGTGAADDSGLPNDRFFAVRPEGSVSTLKIQRTERGDSAVYLCASSLGLAGGNEQFFGPGTRLTVL.

The chain joins TRBV18 to TRBJ2-7; D is uncertain. Trimming removed 1 base from V and 2 bases from J, with 12 bases in between. In germline, CDR1 is KGHSH, CDR2 LQKENI. This CDR3 is built from 15 residues. The CDR3 coding sequence is TGTGCCAGCTCACCACTTGGGCAGACCCCCTACGAGCAGTACTTC. This sequence encodes CASSPLGQTPYEQYF.

This chain uses TRBV6-1 with TRBJ1-4; D not certain. Germline V gene sequence: CDR1 MNHNS, CDR2 SASEGT. V lost 4 bases, J lost 0 bases, and 15 bases lay in between. CDR3 length equals 17 residues. DNA for the CDR3: TGTGCCAGCAGTGGCGGGGTTTTCCGAGCAACTAATGAAAAACTGTTTTTT. It is translated as CASSGGVFRATNEKLFF.

Comments on this clone: This CDR3 fails to terminate in the conserved phenylalanine or tryptophan, so it likely reflects a read error. The V gene is TRBV10-3, the J gene TRBJ1-1; unclear D gene. V lost 4 bases, J lost 0 bases, and 12 bases lay in between. CDR1 is ENHRY, CDR2 SYGVKD, per germline. The CDR3 is made up of 15 amino acids. The CDR3 here is CAISGGSHMNTEAFY. The CDR3 DNA reads TGTGCCATCAGTGGCGGGTCCCATATGAACACTGAAGCTTTCTAT.

The chain carries TRBV5-1 and TRBJ1-2, with D perhaps matching TRBD1 (6 bases). CDR1 SGHRS and CDR2 YFSETQ come from the germline V gene. The CDR3 runs to 14 residues. V dropped 4 bases and J dropped 0 bases, with 10 bases sitting between them. CDR3 protein: CASSVDSSNYGYTF. For the CDR3, the DNA is TGCGCCAGCAGCGTGGACAGCTCTAACTATGGCTACACCTTC.

This sequence joins TRBV28 and TRBJ1-5, with D unresolved. Germline CDR1 is MDHEN and CDR2 is SYDVKM. V lost 7 bases, J lost 0 bases, and 13 bases lay in between. The CDR3 runs to 15 residues. In DNA form, the CDR3 reads TGTGCCAGCAATGAACCGGGAAATAGCAATCAGCCCCAGCATTTT. This codes for CASNEPGNSNQPQHF.

This chain links TRBV11-2 with TRBJ2-5; TRBD1 might be the D (6 bases). V was shortened by 1 base and J by 2 bases, with 14 bases between the two germline ends. The CDR3 is made up of 16 amino acids. Germline lookup yields CDR1 SGHAT and CDR2 FQNNGV. CDR3 in DNA: TGTGCCAGCAGCTTAGGGGCCAGGGGTGGTCAAGAGACCCAGTACTTC. Translating gives CASSLGARGGQETQYF.

In its sample, this clone was seen a few times. V gene TRBV19 combines with J gene TRBJ1-1; tentatively, D is TRBD1 (5 bases). Germline loops: CDR1 LNHDA, CDR2 SQIVND (reference sequence). The CDR3 totals 15 residues. V was pared by 9 bases and J by 2 bases, with 19 bases between. CDR3 in DNA: TGTGCCAGCCATCCCGAGGGGAGGGGAAACACTGAAGCTTTCTTT. Translating it yields CASHPEGRGNTEAFF.

This chain uses TRBV28 with TRBJ2-3; D perhaps matches TRBD1 (5 bases). Germline V gives CDR1 MDHEN, CDR2 SYDVKM. Trimming stripped 4 bases from V and 5 bases from J, with 10 bases between. The CDR3 covers 13 residues. CDR3 region: CASSYERGDTQYF. The DNA for the CDR3 is TGTGCCAGCAGTTACGAAAGGGGAGATACGCAGTATTTT. The full variable domain, with the rest looked up from reference TRBV28 and TRBJ2-3, is DVKVTQSSRYLVKRTGEKVFLECVQDMDHENMFWYRQDPGLGLRLIYFSYDVKMKEKGDIPEGYSVSREKKERFSLILESASTNQTSMYLCASSYERGDTQYFGPGTRLTVL.